The TCR beta chain under discussion was sequenced for a study of blood T cell repertoires in COVID-19. Across the study: Researchers got acute and convalescent COVID-19 samples from the United States, Italy and Spain. In each case, the material was cDNA or gDNA derived from T cells, B-cell-depleted T cells, or PBMCs.

Trimming shortened V by 0 bases and J by 7 bases, and 13 bases separated the two germline ends. The germline CDR1 and CDR2 sequences are MGHRA and YSYEKL. The CDR3 totals 15 residues. Authors' processing steps: The authors estimated nucleated cell counts from reference gene primer amplification. Some clones are missing from TCRdb's copy, which holds only in-frame ones; the method was immunoSEQ multiplex PCR. V, J and clone size derive from that table, while D and trimming were established from the DNA sequence. The data contain 150,000 to 200,000 clones, about nine tenths of them seen just once; the ten biggest clones take up 4%.

Sample: peripheral blood. J is TRBJ1-5 and V is TRBV4-1; D possibly corresponds to TRBD1 (6 bases). The receptor was derived from a woman in her 70s with acute or convalescent COVID-19. The CDR3 loop reads CASSQDRERGQPQHF. The DNA of the CDR3 is TGCGCCAGCAGCCAAGATCGAGAAAGGGGGCAGCCCCAGCATTTT.